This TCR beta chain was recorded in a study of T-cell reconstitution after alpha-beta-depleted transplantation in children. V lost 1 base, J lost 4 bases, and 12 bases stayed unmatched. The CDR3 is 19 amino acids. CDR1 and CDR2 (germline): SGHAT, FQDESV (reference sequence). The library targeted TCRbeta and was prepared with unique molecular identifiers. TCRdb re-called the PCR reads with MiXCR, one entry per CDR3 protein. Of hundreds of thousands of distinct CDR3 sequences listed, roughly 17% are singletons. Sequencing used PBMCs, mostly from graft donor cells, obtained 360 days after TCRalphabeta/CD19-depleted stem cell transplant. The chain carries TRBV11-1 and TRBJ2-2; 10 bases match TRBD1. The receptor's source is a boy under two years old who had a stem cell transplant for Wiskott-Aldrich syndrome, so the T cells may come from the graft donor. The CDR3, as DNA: TGTGCCAGCAGCTTAGTGTTCCCGGGACAGGGGACCTTCACCGGGGAGCTGTTTTTT. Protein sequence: CASSLVFPGQGTFTGELFF.